The 32 T cell receptor beta chains reported below all come from one sample, sequenced in a study of OX40 agonist ivuxolimab in advanced cancers. The library was obtained by the immunoSEQ multiplex PCR assay. As stored in TCRdb, this immuneACCESS dataset retains in-frame rearrangements with V and J assigned. A fraction of the clones does not appear; measured against another copy, unresolved V genes explain less than half of the discrepancy, and the remainder lacks a known reason. For this sample the table gives some 60,000 clones, of which about 86% were detected only once. Of the sample, approximately 4% falls within the top ten clones. Here the sequenced sample was CD4+ or CD8+ T cells sorted from blood, taken in a trial of the OX40 agonist ivuxolimab. These receptors were taken from an adult with an advanced solid tumor such as melanoma, head and neck, liver or kidney cancer.

The chain uses TRBV2 and TRBJ2-2, with TRBD1 identical over 9 bases. With V trimmed by 11 bases and J by 5 bases, 3 bases remained unmatched. Germline V gene sequence: CDR1 SNHLY, CDR2 FYNNEI. This CDR3 has 12 residues. The CDR3 DNA sequence: TGTGCCTCCGGGACAGGGACCGGGGAGCTGTTTTTT. This sequence encodes CASGTGTGELFF.

A few counts support this clone. The gene calls are TRBV30 and TRBJ1-3; D unclear. This CDR3 contains 12 residues. Germline V gene data show CDR1 as GTSNPN and CDR2 as SVGIG (reference sequence). Trimming shortened V by 2 bases and J by 6 bases, and 8 bases separated the two germline ends. CDR3 coding DNA: TGTGCCTGGAGTTCAAGACTAAACACCATATATTTT. This gives the protein CAWSSRLNTIYF.

This sequence joins TRBV19 and TRBJ2-5; no definite D call. Per germline, CDR1 LNHDA and CDR2 SQIVND (reference sequence). The CDR3 contains 14 residues. Trimming left V 5 bases short and J 5 bases short, with 15 bases between. Here the CDR3 reads CASSEWTIGETQYF. CDR3 bases: TGTGCCAGTAGTGAATGGACCATAGGGGAGACCCAGTACTTC.

This clone is a singleton in its sample. The gene calls are TRBV2 and TRBJ2-3; D tentatively fits TRBD1 or TRBD2 (5 bases each). The CDR3 runs 14 residues. The germline CDR1 and CDR2 sequences are SNHLY and FYNNEI. Trimming left V 6 bases short and J 2 bases short, with 12 bases between. Written as DNA, the CDR3 is TGTGCCAGCAGCTCGGGACCAGTCACAGATACGCAGTATTTT. Translated: CASSSGPVTDTQYF. Together with reference TRBV2 and TRBJ2-3, the CDR3 gives the full variable domain: EPEVTQTPSHQVTQMGQEVILRCVPISNHLYFYWYRQILGQKVEFLVSFYNNEISEKSEIFDDQFSVERPDGSNFTLKIRSTKLEDSAMYFCASSSGPVTDTQYFGPGTRLTVL.

The chain combines TRBV19 with TRBJ2-6, with TRBD2 as a possible D gene (6 bases). CDR1 is LNHDA and CDR2 is SQIVND in the germline V gene (reference sequence). This CDR3 contains 15 residues. V lost 6 bases, J lost 2 bases, and 11 bases lay in between. CDR3 residues: CASSPTGAGANVLTF. In DNA form, the CDR3 reads TGTGCCAGTAGCCCGACGGGGGCTGGGGCCAACGTCCTGACTTTC.

This clone was seen a few times. V is TRBV30 and J is TRBJ1-6; unclear D gene. The CDR3 sequence is 14 residues long. Germline loops: CDR1 GTSNPN, CDR2 SVGIG (reference sequence). V dropped 1 base and J dropped 9 bases, with 13 bases sitting between them. The CDR3, as DNA: TGTGCCTGGAGTGGGGGTAGGGAAGGTTCACCCCTCCACTTT. It translates to CAWSGGREGSPLHF.

CDR3 region: CASSLGTVSDQPQHF. The CDR3 DNA follows: TGTGCCAGCAGCTTAGGGACCGTTTCCGATCAGCCCCAGCATTTT. The V gene is TRBV11-2, the J gene TRBJ1-5; no reliable D call. Germline assignment: CDR1 SGHAT and CDR2 FQNNGV. There are 15 residues in the CDR3. The V gene lost 1 base and the J gene lost 5 bases, with 12 bases spanning the gap.

The chain combines TRBV5-1 with TRBJ2-2; 8 bases match TRBD2. Losses at the gene ends were 8 bases for V and 6 bases for J; bases not matched to a gene: 12. Germline-derived CDR1 and CDR2 are SGHRS and YFSETQ. There are 15 residues in the CDR3. The CDR3 sequence: CASSTGGGAPGELFF. CDR3 nucleotides: TGCGCCAGTTCTACGGGAGGGGGAGCTCCCGGGGAGCTGTTTTTT.

V gene TRBV19 combines with J gene TRBJ1-3; a possible D gene is TRBD1 (6 bases). Between the trimmed V and J ends, which lost 4 bases and 0 bases, there was a span of 10 bases. The CDR3 contains 15 residues. Germline-derived CDR1 and CDR2 are LNHDA and SQIVND (reference sequence). The CDR3 protein is CASSTTGFSGNTIYF. CDR3 bases: TGTGCCAGTAGTACGACAGGATTCTCTGGAAACACCATATATTTT. Using reference TRBV19 and TRBJ1-3 for the parts outside the CDR3, the full variable domain is DGGITQSPKYLFRKEGQNVTLSCEQNLNHDAMYWYRQDPGQGLRLIYYSQIVNDFQKGDIAEGYSVSREKKESFPLTVTSAQKNPTAFYLCASSTTGFSGNTIYFGEGSWLTVV.

The chain uses TRBV18 and TRBJ2-7; the D gene is possibly TRBD2 (5 bases). V was pared by 3 bases and J by 2 bases, with 11 bases between. CDR3 length equals 14 residues. CDR1 and CDR2 from the germline V gene are KGHSH and LQKENI. This chain's CDR3 is CASSPEVSTYEQYF. The CDR3 region has the DNA TGTGCCAGCTCACCGGAGGTCTCTACCTACGAGCAGTACTTC.

The genes are TRBV5-1 and TRBJ1-1; D is undetermined. The V gene's germline CDR1 is SGHRS and CDR2 YFSETQ. Trimming left V 2 bases short and J 0 bases short, with 8 bases between. The CDR3 covers 14 residues. The CDR3 here is CASSLGGMNTEAFF. In DNA, the CDR3 is TGCGCCAGCAGCTTAGGAGGGATGAACACTGAAGCTTTCTTT.

The chain links TRBV12-5 to TRBJ2-3; 10 bases fit TRBD2. Trimming at V came to 7 bases and at J to 1 base, leaving 8 bases not matched to a gene. The CDR3 is 16 amino acids. Germline CDR1 is LGHNT and CDR2 is FRNRAP. CDR3 loop: CASASQTSGGTDTQYF. DNA of the CDR3: TGTGCTAGTGCTTCCCAAACTAGCGGGGGCACAGATACGCAGTATTTT. Complete variable domain (other parts from reference TRBV12-5 and TRBJ2-3): DARVTQTPRHKVTEMGQEVTMRCQPILGHNTVFWYRQTMMQGLELLAYFRNRAPLDDSGMPKDRFSAEMPDATLATLKIQPSEPRDSAVYFCASASQTSGGTDTQYFGPGTRLTVL.

This chain connects TRBV6-5 to TRBJ2-1; 11 bases fit TRBD2. The CDR3 consists of 16 residues. The junction had 7 bases not matched to a gene; V was cut back by 2 bases and J by 7 bases. Germline V gene sequence: CDR1 MNHEY, CDR2 SVGAGI. The CDR3 is CASSYPLAGGGNEQFF. In nucleotides, the CDR3 is TGTGCCAGCAGTTACCCGCTAGCGGGGGGCGGGAATGAGCAGTTCTTC.

V and J are TRBV30 and TRBJ2-2; D perhaps matches TRBD1 (6 bases). Trimming left V 5 bases short and J 1 base short, with 17 bases between. The CDR3 contains 16 residues. The germline CDR1 and CDR2 sequences are GTSNPN and SVGIG (reference sequence). CDR3 protein: CAWRLAGTRNTGELFF. CDR3 DNA: TGTGCCTGGCGACTTGCCGGGACACGGAACACCGGGGAGCTGTTTTTT.

This chain joins TRBV7-8 and TRBJ2-2, with D tentatively TRBD2 (6 bases). Germline loops: CDR1 SGHVS, CDR2 FQNEAQ. V dropped 0 bases and J dropped 3 bases, with 14 bases sitting between them. The CDR3 runs to 17 residues. This CDR3 is CASSLAVGGADTGELFF. The CDR3 coding sequence is TGTGCCAGCAGCTTAGCGGTGGGCGGGGCCGACACCGGGGAGCTGTTTTTT.

CDR3 bases: TGTGCCAGCAGTTTATGGGCAGGGGGCTACTATGGCTACACCTTC. Translating it yields CASSLWAGGYYGYTF. V gene TRBV28 combines with J gene TRBJ1-2; 8 nucleotides align to TRBD1. This CDR3 is built from 15 residues. Trimming cost V 0 bases and J 3 bases; bases outside gene matches: 3. Germline V gives CDR1 MDHEN, CDR2 SYDVKM.

In DNA, the CDR3 is TGCGCCAGCAGTGAGGGAGTCAATGAGCAGTTCTTC. It specifies CASSEGVNEQFF. The chain is built from TRBV5-1 and TRBJ2-1; D perhaps matches TRBD2 (5 bases). CDR3 length: 12 amino acids. With 5 bases removed from V and 6 bases from J, the gap between germline ends came to 9 bases. Germline V lookup: CDR1 SGHRS, CDR2 YFSETQ.

The genes are TRBV27 and TRBJ2-3; D uncertain. The V and J ends lost 8 bases and 4 bases respectively, with 25 bases between them. Looked up from germline, CDR1 is MNHEY and CDR2 is SMNVEV (reference sequence). The CDR3 length is 17 residues. Written as DNA, the CDR3 is TGTGCCAGCTCCTCAAGAAGGAGCCAGATCTCTTCAGATACGCAGTATTTT. Its translation: CASSSRRSQISSDTQYF.

The chain has TRBV30 and TRBJ2-5, with D hard to call. The germline V gene has CDR1 GTSNPN and CDR2 SVGIG (reference sequence). Trimming took 8 bases from V and 5 from J, leaving 18 bases between them. The CDR3 covers 13 residues. This CDR3 is CATGRALPETQYF. CDR3 nucleotides: TGTGCCACTGGAAGGGCGCTCCCCGAGACCCAGTACTTC.

Here the CDR3 DNA reads TGTGCCAGCGGGGGGGACAGGGTTCCCTACGAGCAGTACTTC. Encoded protein: CASGGDRVPYEQYF. The chain carries TRBV6-5 and TRBJ2-7, with TRBD1 matching 9 bases. The CDR3 covers 14 residues. V lost 8 bases, J lost 2 bases, and 7 bases stayed unmatched. Per germline, CDR1 MNHEY and CDR2 SVGAGI.

The chain is built from TRBV18 and TRBJ1-5; 7 nucleotides align to TRBD1. This CDR3 has 15 amino acids. CDR1 and CDR2 from the germline V gene are KGHSH and LQKENI. With 4 bases clipped from V and 2 bases from J, the junction kept 5 bases outside the gene matches. The CDR3 protein is CASSRPGTGNQPQHF. Written as DNA, the CDR3 is TGTGCCAGCTCACGGCCCGGGACAGGCAATCAGCCCCAGCATTTT. Full variable domain (outside the CDR3, taken from reference TRBV18 and TRBJ1-5): NAGVMQNPRHLVRRRGQEARLRCSPMKGHSHVYWYRQLPEEGLKFMVYLQKENIIDESGMPKERFSAEFPKEGPSILRIQQVVRGDSAAYFCASSRPGTGNQPQHFGDGTRLSIL.

CDR3 loop: CASSLPPRQDTEAFF. CDR3 DNA: TGTGCCAGCAGCTTGCCCCCTCGACAGGACACTGAAGCTTTCTTT. The chain uses TRBV5-4 and TRBJ1-1, with D perhaps TRBD1 (6 bases). Germline V gene lookup returns CDR1 SGHNT and CDR2 YYREEE (reference sequence). CDR3 length equals 15 residues. V was shortened by 1 base and J by 3 bases, with 13 bases between the two germline ends.

CDR3 DNA: TGTGCCAGCAGCTTAGTGAGGGTGTCCTACAATGAGCAGTTCTTC. Translated: CASSLVRVSYNEQFF. The chain is built from TRBV11-3 and TRBJ2-1, with a weak D call TRBD2 (5 bases). V was clipped by 1 base and J by 1 base, with 8 bases between them. In germline, CDR1 is SGHNT, CDR2 YENEEA. CDR3 length: 15 residues. Combining the CDR3 with reference TRBV11-3 and TRBJ2-1 gives the whole variable domain EAGVVQSPRYKIIEKKQPVAFWCNPISGHNTLYWYLQNLGQGPELLIRYENEEAVDDSQLPKDRFSAERLKGVDSTLKIQPAELGDSAVYLCASSLVRVSYNEQFFGPGTRLTVL.

The rearrangement joins TRBV7-2 to TRBJ1-5; no firm D call. Germline lookup yields CDR1 SGHTA and CDR2 FQGNSA. The CDR3 length is 15 residues. The V and J ends lost 5 bases and 3 bases respectively, with 14 bases between them. The CDR3 here is CASSMAGSINQPQHF. For the CDR3, the DNA is TGTGCCAGCAGCATGGCTGGCAGCATCAATCAGCCCCAGCATTTT.

The genes are TRBV20-1 and TRBJ1-2; D remains ambiguous. The CDR3 has 11 residues. Germline CDR1 and CDR2: DFQATT and SNEGSKA (reference sequence). Trimming took 2 bases from V and 8 from J, leaving 9 bases between them. In DNA, the CDR3 is TGCAGTGCTAGACTACCCCTGGGCTACACCTTC. Its protein is CSARLPLGYTF.

The chain links TRBV10-3 to TRBJ2-5; D call uncertain. Between the trimmed V and J ends, which lost 4 bases and 2 bases, there was a span of 5 bases. The germline gives CDR1 ENHRY, CDR2 SYGVKD. This CDR3 comprises 12 residues. In DNA, the CDR3 is TGTGCCATCAGTGTAGGGCAAGAGACCCAGTACTTC. Encoded protein: CAISVGQETQYF.

The rearrangement uses TRBV20-1 and TRBJ2-5; no definite D call. There are 10 residues in the CDR3. Germline V gene lookup returns CDR1 DFQATT and CDR2 SNEGSKA (reference sequence). DNA of the CDR3: TGCACGGTCCGTCAAGAGACCCAGTACTTC. This codes for CTVRQETQYF.

The chain recombines TRBV7-2 with TRBJ2-5; 11 nucleotides agree with TRBD1. Per germline, CDR1 SGHTA and CDR2 FQGNSA. The V gene end was trimmed by 3 bases and the J gene end by 4 bases; junction bases not matched to a gene: 4. The CDR3 consists of 15 residues. The CDR3 region has the DNA TGTGCCAGCAGCTTGGACAGGGGGCTAACAGAGACCCAGTACTTC. Protein sequence: CASSLDRGLTETQYF.

The gene calls are TRBV6-1 and TRBJ1-5, with 9 bases lining up with TRBD1. CDR1 is MNHNS, CDR2 SASEGT, per germline. This CDR3 is built from 14 residues. J lost 5 bases, V lost 7 bases, and 6 bases had no gene match. The CDR3 loop is CASILDRGDQPQHF. The CDR3 region has the DNA TGTGCCAGCATTCTGGACAGGGGAGATCAGCCCCAGCATTTT.

The chain couples TRBV11-3 to TRBJ1-1, with TRBD1 matching 8 bases. Germline V gives CDR1 SGHNT, CDR2 YENEEA. This CDR3 is 14 amino acids long. Germline trimming cut 5 bases from V and 1 base from J; bases unmatched to any gene: 3. CDR3 coding DNA: TGTGCCAGCAGCCACAGGGGGGCGAACACTGAAGCTTTCTTT. Protein sequence: CASSHRGANTEAFF.

V usage is TRBV6-5 and J usage is TRBJ2-7, with D hard to call. The CDR3 covers 11 residues. Trimming left V 7 bases short and J 5 bases short, with 9 bases between. Germline CDR1 MNHEY, CDR2 SVGAGI. CDR3 residues: CASMNNDEQYF. DNA for the CDR3: TGTGCCAGCATGAATAATGACGAGCAGTACTTC.

The chain couples TRBV2 to TRBJ2-3; D remains unclear. There are 11 residues in the CDR3. CDR1 and CDR2 from the germline V gene are SNHLY and FYNNEI. V lost 5 bases and J lost 5, with 5 bases in between. For the CDR3, the DNA is TGTGCCAGCAGTAGTATAGATACGCAGTATTTT. It is translated as CASSSIDTQYF.